This T cell receptor beta chain is from a study of neurological immune-mediated disorders. The making of cDNA relied on 5'RACE with 10-nucleotide random UMIs. A single record per CDR3 protein comes from TCRdb applying MiXCR to the 5' RACE reads. The repertoire holds tens of thousands of distinct CDR3 sequences, with approximately 3.6% as singletons. Many counts were recorded for this clonotype. Its specificity is unknown. The CDR3 spans 17 residues. Germline lookup yields CDR1 MGHRA and CDR2 YSYEKL. The V end was cut by 4 bases, the J end by 1 base, with 20 bases between. Study conclusions and caveats: The greatest TCR clonal expansion appeared in HTLV-1-associated myelopathy and the smallest, falling below healthy controls, in multiple sclerosis.

The source of this sequence is a woman aged 40-49 years with multiple sclerosis. Sequenced sample: CD4+ T cells from blood. The genes are TRBV4-1 and TRBJ2-7; D may be TRBD2 (6 bases). The CDR3 DNA reads as TGCGCCAGCAGCCGGACCCAAATCCGAGGAGGGTCCTACGAGCAGTACTTC. This translates into CASSRTQIRGGSYEQYF.